These 18 T cell receptor beta chains share one sample of origin, sequenced in a study of vaccination and CD4 T cells after COVID-19 (dated by TCRdb to 2021 to 2024). These receptors have no known antigen. The treatment or condition label on this specimen signifies: roughly 11-day PBMC culture with coronavirus spike peptide pools or control peptides (ViraFEST assay). Library prep was done by PCR. The data were produced on an Illumina iSeq 100. TCR sequencing of DNA from cultured CD4+ T cells used the Oncomine TCR Beta short-read assay at the Johns Hopkins FTIC core. The public reads were reanalyzed by TCRdb: fastp trimming at Q25, MiXCR alignment, in-frame beta chains only. Identical CDR3 protein sequences are pooled into one entry, listed with their most common genes and DNA. The sample table records over 12,000 distinct CDR3 sequences; less than 70% of these occur just once. Of the sample, more than 12% is held by the ten largest clones.

Material for sequencing was CD4+ T cells from blood, cultured in vitro. The receptors come from a human donor who had recovered from COVID-19.

CDR3 DNA sequence: TGTGCCAGTAGTATTTCGGGAGGTCTCACAGATACGCAGTATTTT. Its translation: CASSISGGLTDTQYF. V is TRBV19 and J is TRBJ2-3, with 7 bases identical to TRBD2. V lost 3 bases to trimming and J lost 2 bases; unmatched junction nucleotides: 5. The CDR3 consists of 15 residues. Germline loops: CDR1 LNHDA, CDR2 SQIVND (reference sequence).

This clonotype was counted between two and nine times. J is TRBJ2-7 and V is TRBV23-1, with unresolved D. TRBV23-1 is an ORF, and what it does is uncertain. V lost 0 bases, J lost 6 bases, and 6 bases lay in between. The CDR3 is 12 amino acids. As DNA, the CDR3 is TGCGCCAGCAGTCAATCCCAGCGCGAGCAGTACTTC. Translated: CASSQSQREQYF.

The V call is TRBV27, the J call TRBJ2-6; D ambiguous. The V and J ends lost 0 bases and 1 base respectively, with 7 bases between them. There are 16 residues in the CDR3. CDR1 MNHEY and CDR2 SMNVEV come from the germline V gene (reference sequence). CDR3 residues: CASSLSSASGANVLTF. CDR3 bases: TGTGCCAGCAGTTTATCGTCGGCGTCTGGGGCCAACGTCCTGACTTTC.

V and J are TRBV20-1 and TRBJ2-6; D is ambiguous. Germline V gene lookup returns CDR1 DFQATT and CDR2 SNEGSKA (reference sequence). The V end lost 6 bases, the J end lost 6 bases, and 6 bases lay between the germline ends. The CDR3 spans 11 residues. In DNA, the CDR3 is TGCAGTGCCGGGCCGGCCAACGTCCTGACTTTC. Translating it yields CSAGPANVLTF.

J is TRBJ1-1 and V is TRBV7-3; the D is unclear. The ends were cut back, 8 bases at V and 2 bases at J, with 9 bases in the middle. Germline V gives CDR1 SGHTA, CDR2 FQGTGA. This CDR3 has 12 amino acids. CDR3: CASADGNTEAFF. The DNA for the CDR3 is TGTGCCAGCGCCGACGGAAACACTGAAGCTTTCTTT.

This chain links TRBV19 with TRBJ1-1; D uncertain. The CDR3 runs 13 residues. The germline CDR1 and CDR2 sequences are LNHDA and SQIVND (reference sequence). Trimming stripped 4 bases from V and 4 bases from J, with 10 bases between. This CDR3 is CASSSVAGTEAFF. In DNA, the CDR3 is TGTGCCAGTAGTAGTGTGGCCGGCACTGAAGCTTTCTTT.

Regarding this clonotype: The junction shows a germline mismatch at one end, possibly a read error. The chain joins TRBV6-2 or TRBV6-3 to TRBJ2-1, with no clear D. Germline CDR1 and CDR2: MNHEY and SVGEGT. This CDR3 is built from 11 residues. The CDR3 loop is CASSYREITIF. In DNA form, the CDR3 reads TGTGCCAGCAGTTACAGGGAAATAACGATCTTC.

This rearrangement joins TRBV28 to TRBJ2-4, with D perhaps being TRBD1 or TRBD2 (5 bases each). Germline-derived CDR1 and CDR2 are MDHEN and SYDVKM. CDR3 length equals 16 residues. Trimming pared 8 bases from V and 0 bases from J, leaving 17 bases between. CDR3: CASGGGGWGAKNIQYF. The CDR3 DNA follows: TGTGCCAGCGGGGGTGGGGGATGGGGAGCCAAAAACATTCAGTACTTC.

This clonotype is medium-sized by share. The junction does not match germline at one end; this may be a read error. The rearrangement links TRBV20-1 to TRBJ2-1, with D uncertain. This CDR3 has 13 residues. The V gene's germline CDR1 is DFQATT and CDR2 SNEGSKA (reference sequence). For the CDR3, the DNA is TGCAGTGCTAAACAAAACTCCGACAATGAGCAGTTCTTC. Residues: CSAKQNSDNEQFF.

By share of the sample, this clonotype is medium-sized. This chain joins TRBV7-2 and TRBJ2-1; 8 bases are a match to TRBD1. Losses at the gene ends were 5 bases for V and 8 bases for J; bases not matched to a gene: 11. This CDR3 contains 15 residues. Germline V gene lookup returns CDR1 SGHTA and CDR2 FQGNSA. In DNA, the CDR3 is TGTGCCAGCAGCCCCAGGACAGGGCAGGATTATGAGCAGTTCTTC. Its translation is CASSPRTGQDYEQFF.

A few counts support this clonotype. The chain combines TRBV7-9 with TRBJ2-3; TRBD2 aligns across 7 bases. In germline, CDR1 is SEHNR, CDR2 FQNEAQ (reference sequence). Losses at the gene ends were 5 bases for V and 10 bases for J; bases not matched to a gene: 12. The CDR3 is 14 amino acids. Written as DNA, the CDR3 is TGTGCCAGCAGCACTCCGGTGGGAGCGGGGCCGCAGTATTTT. Protein product: CASSTPVGAGPQYF.

This clonotype was picked up one time. The chain combines TRBV5-1 with TRBJ2-7, with 8 bases fitting TRBD1. CDR3 size: 15 residues. CDR1 and CDR2 from the germline V gene are SGHRS and YFSETQ. J gave up 5 bases and V 4 bases, and 11 bases lay outside the gene matches. This CDR3 reads CASSLIGQGADEQYF. CDR3 in DNA: TGCGCCAGCAGCCTCATCGGTCAGGGGGCCGACGAGCAGTACTTC.

The genes are TRBV28 and TRBJ2-7, with D possibly called TRBD1 or TRBD2 (5 bases each). CDR3 length: 14 amino acids. Between the trimmed V and J ends, which lost 1 base and 0 bases, there was a span of 7 bases. From germline, CDR1 is MDHEN and CDR2 SYDVKM. CDR3 in amino acids: CASSLSGSSYEQYF. Here the CDR3 DNA reads TGTGCCAGCAGTTTATCAGGGAGCTCCTACGAGCAGTACTTC.

The rearrangement joins TRBV18 to TRBJ2-7; 11 bases match TRBD2. The CDR3 loop spans 13 amino acids. V shed 6 bases, J shed 13 bases, and the junction held 11 bases outside the gene matches. Germline lookup yields CDR1 KGHSH and CDR2 LQKENI. The CDR3 loop is CASSQIAGGPCYF. The CDR3 nucleotides read TGTGCCAGCTCTCAGATAGCGGGAGGGCCCTGCTACTTC.

This clonotype has only a few counts. This sequence joins TRBV20-1 and TRBJ2-5; 10 positions match TRBD2. The CDR3 contains 14 residues. V shed 4 bases and J 6 bases; nucleotides not matched to a gene: 8. Germline V CDR1 and CDR2: DFQATT, SNEGSKA (reference sequence). The CDR3 region has the DNA TGCAGTGCTACAGCGGGAGGGCCGACGAAGACCCAGTACTTC. Residues: CSATAGGPTKTQYF.

This clonotype showed up just once. The J gene is TRBJ2-3, the V gene TRBV12-3 or TRBV12-4; TRBD2 aligns across 9 bases. The CDR3 totals 18 residues. V gave up 5 bases and J gave up 4 bases; unmatched junction bases: 16. CDR3 DNA sequence: TGTGCCAGCAGTCCCGGGGTAGCGGGAGAGGAGGGAGCAGATACGCAGTATTTT. Its translation is CASSPGVAGEEGADTQYF.

This clonotype was recorded once. This rearrangement joins TRBV7-9 to TRBJ1-4, with a weak D call TRBD1 (6 bases). V lost 3 bases to trimming and J lost 7 bases, with 12 bases between them. This CDR3 comprises 14 residues. Per the germline V gene, CDR1 is SEHNR and CDR2 is FQNEAQ (reference sequence). The CDR3 region is CASSLGRGGEKLFF. The CDR3 nucleotides are TGTGCCAGCAGCTTGGGCAGGGGCGGTGAAAAACTGTTTTTT. Together with reference TRBV7-9 and TRBJ1-4, the CDR3 gives the full variable domain: DTGVSQNPRHKITKRGQNVTFRCDPISEHNRLYWYRQTLGQGPEFLTYFQNEAQLEKSRLLSDRFSAERPKGSFSTLEIQRTEQGDSAMYLCASSLGRGGEKLFFGSGTQLSVL.

The rearrangement joins TRBV7-8 to TRBJ2-2; D is possibly TRBD1 (6 bases). V gave up 0 bases and J gave up 1 base, with 6 bases separating them. CDR1 and CDR2 from the germline V gene are SGHVS and FQNEAQ. This CDR3 has 15 residues. As DNA, the CDR3 is TGTGCCAGCAGCTTAGCGACAGGGAACACCGGGGAGCTGTTTTTT. Protein sequence: CASSLATGNTGELFF.